These 12 T cell receptor beta chains came from one sample sequenced in a study of beta chain features in type 1 diabetes (dated by TCRdb to between 2018 and 2020). The library relied on the immunoSEQ multiplex PCR assay. The entire isolated RNA was reverse transcribed using the High Capacity cDNA Reverse Transcription Kit, and thus expressed TCRB transcripts were sequenced. Here the immuneACCESS table is served through TCRdb, limited to in-frame sequences with V and J called. Missing clones are a known gap in these copies; in checked studies unresolved V genes cover under half, and the rest lacks a known reason. For this sample the table gives around 140,000 clones, of which more than 10% were detected only once. The leading ten clones occupy roughly 1.3% of the sample. Antigens of these TCRs are unknown. The paper as a whole reports these results and caveats: A moderate but significant shortening of TCRB CDR3 length was observed in type 1 diabetes patients in all four CD4+ subsets.

Sequencing used central memory CD4+ T cells from blood. The receptor source for this set is a man aged 18-30 years with type 1 diabetes.

In its sample, this clone was seen a few times. The chain links TRBV7-2 to TRBJ1-5; TRBD1 might be the D (5 bases). Germline CDR1 and CDR2: SGHTA and FQGNSA. V lost 2 bases, J lost 2 bases, and 13 bases lay in between. This CDR3 region has 16 residues. The CDR3 region is CASSLLGQGGNQPQHF. CDR3 bases: TGTGCCAGCAGCTTATTAGGGCAGGGAGGCAATCAGCCCCAGCATTTT.

As concerns this clone: A read error is possible here, since a much larger clone lies one base away. The chain employs TRBV7-2 and TRBJ1-1; 7 nucleotides align to TRBD1. This CDR3 is built from 14 residues. The germline gives CDR1 SGHTA, CDR2 FQGNSA. The J segment lost 3 bases and the V segment lost 3 bases, leaving 4 bases of the junction unmatched. The CDR3: CASSFAGGDTEAFF. In DNA form, the CDR3 reads TGTGCCAGCAGCTTCGCAGGGGGGGACACTGAAGCTTTCTTT. The entire variable domain, with the rest obtained from reference TRBV7-2 and TRBJ1-1, is as follows: GAGVSQSPSNKVTEKGKDVELRCDPISGHTALYWYRQSLGQGLEFLIYFQGNSAPDKSGLPSDRFSAERTGGSVSTLTIQRTQQEDSAVYLCASSFAGGDTEAFFGQGTRLTVV.

CDR3 protein: CAWSITGLKNTEAFF. The CDR3 bases are TGTGCCTGGAGTATTACGGGACTTAAGAACACTGAAGCTTTCTTT. The chain combines TRBV30 with TRBJ1-1, with a possible D match to TRBD1 (5 bases). The germline gives CDR1 GTSNPN, CDR2 SVGIG (reference sequence). The CDR3 sequence is 15 residues long. The V end lost 2 bases, the J end lost 1 base, and 14 bases lay between the germline ends.

V and J are TRBV27 and TRBJ1-1; perhaps TRBD1 as D (5 bases). The CDR3 is 14 amino acids. V lost 6 bases to trimming and J lost 1 base, with 12 bases between them. Germline V gene lookup returns CDR1 MNHEY and CDR2 SMNVEV (reference sequence). The CDR3 loop is CASREVGGNTEAFF. The CDR3, as DNA: TGTGCCAGCAGGGAGGTCGGGGGGAACACTGAAGCTTTCTTT.

This clone was counted between two and nine times. The chain combines TRBV30 with TRBJ1-3; D is undetermined. This CDR3 has 11 amino acids. Trimming removed 5 bases at V and 1 base at J, with 3 bases between. Germline assignment: CDR1 GTSNPN and CDR2 SVGIG (reference sequence). CDR3 nucleotide sequence: TGTGCCTGGGGATCTGGAAACACCATATATTTT. This gives the protein CAWGSGNTIYF. The full variable domain, in which reference TRBV30 and TRBJ1-3 provide the parts outside the CDR3, is SQTIHQWPATLVQPVGSPLSLECTVEGTSNPNLYWYRQAAGRGLQLLFYSVGIGQISSEVPQNLSASRPQDRQFILSSKKLLLSDSGFYLCAWGSGNTIYFGEGSWLTVV.

This clone was observed many times. J is TRBJ2-2 and V is TRBV7-2; possible D gene TRBD1, 7 bases. The CDR3 has 14 amino acids. V lost 5 bases and J 6 bases, leaving 13 bases between the germline ends. Germline V gives CDR1 SGHTA, CDR2 FQGNSA. DNA for the CDR3: TGTGCCAGCAGCCCCGACAGGGAGGCCGGGGAGCTGTTTTTT. It is translated as CASSPDREAGELFF. The full variable domain, completed using reference TRBV7-2 and TRBJ2-2, is GAGVSQSPSNKVTEKGKDVELRCDPISGHTALYWYRQSLGQGLEFLIYFQGNSAPDKSGLPSDRFSAERTGGSVSTLTIQRTQQEDSAVYLCASSPDREAGELFFGEGSRLTVL.

The rearrangement links TRBV6-6 to TRBJ2-1, with D possibly TRBD2 on 5 matching bases. This CDR3 spans 15 amino acids. V was clipped by 10 bases and J by 1 base, with 17 bases between them. Germline V gene data show CDR1 as MNHNY and CDR2 as SVGAGI (reference sequence). The CDR3 nucleotides read TGTGCCACCAAATCAACCGGGGTGTCCTACAATGAGCAGTTCTTC. This translates into CATKSTGVSYNEQFF.

There are a few counts of this clone. V gene TRBV7-2 combines with J gene TRBJ2-7; 12 nucleotides line up with TRBD1. Germline CDR1 SGHTA, CDR2 FQGNSA. The CDR3 is 15 residues long. Germline trimming cut 3 bases from V and 6 bases from J; bases unmatched to any gene: 6. CDR3 sequence (DNA): TGTGCCAGCAGCTTCGCGGGACAGGGGGCCATCGAGCAGTACTTC. Its protein product is CASSFAGQGAIEQYF.

Note on this clone: Other DNA sequences from this sample encode an identical CDR3 as well. The V call is TRBV7-2, the J call TRBJ2-3; D possibly corresponds to TRBD2 (6 bases). Deletions cut 1 base from V and 1 base from J, with 9 bases between. Germline assignment: CDR1 SGHTA and CDR2 FQGNSA. There are 15 residues in the CDR3. The CDR3 region is CASSLVGGGTDTQYF. In DNA, the CDR3 is TGTGCCAGCAGCTTAGTCGGGGGTGGCACAGATACGCAGTATTTT.

This clone was picked up a small number of times. The V call is TRBV18, the J call TRBJ2-1; unclear D gene. CDR3 length: 14 amino acids. Trimming cost V 6 bases and J 1 base, with 10 bases left between them. CDR1 is KGHSH and CDR2 is LQKENI in the germline V gene. The CDR3 DNA reads TGTGCCAGCTCGAGGCGTTCTTCCTACAATGAGCAGTTCTTC. Its protein is CASSRRSSYNEQFF.

This clone was seen a few times. This chain links TRBV10-3 with TRBJ2-7, with D uncertain. The CDR3 covers 13 residues. The germline CDR1 and CDR2 sequences are ENHRY and SYGVKD. The germline V and J ends were trimmed by 3 bases and 4 bases, with 10 bases remaining between them. The CDR3 is CAISEPTQYEQYF. The CDR3 region has the DNA TGTGCCATCAGTGAACCTACACAGTACGAGCAGTACTTC.

This clone was recorded a few times. This chain joins TRBV7-9 and TRBJ1-1; TRBD1 is a possible D gene (6 bases). V gave up 5 bases and J gave up 0 bases, with 10 bases separating them. CDR1 SEHNR and CDR2 FQNEAQ come from the germline V gene (reference sequence). The CDR3 runs to 14 residues. The CDR3 nucleotides are TGTGCCAGCAGCCTGGACAGTATGAACACTGAAGCTTTCTTT. This encodes CASSLDSMNTEAFF.